What follows are 5 T cell receptor beta chains derived from one specimen sequenced in a study of beta chain features in type 1 diabetes. Since all of the isolated RNA was reverse transcribed, expressed TCRB transcripts were what got sequenced. Only in-frame clones appear in the TCRdb table, and some are missing; sequencing was by immunoSEQ multiplex PCR. The sample lists about 200,000 clones, about a tenth occurring once. The material sequenced was central memory CD4+ T cells from blood. These receptors were taken from a man aged 18 to 30 in good health.

This clone was counted ten times or more. This chain uses TRBV5-1 with TRBJ2-7; D gene unclear. V gave up 4 bases and J gave up 2 bases, with 10 bases separating them. In germline, CDR1 is SGHRS, CDR2 YFSETQ. The CDR3 is made up of 13 amino acids. The CDR3: CASSRTLTYEQYF. The CDR3 DNA is TGCGCCAGCAGCAGGACGCTCACCTACGAGCAGTACTTC.

This clone was detected a few times. This chain connects TRBV14 to TRBJ2-4, with 11 bases matching TRBD2. The V segment lost 4 bases and the J segment 7 bases; nucleotides outside the gene matches: 3. The CDR3 totals 14 residues. CDR1 is SGHDN and CDR2 is FVKESK in the germline V gene. In DNA, the CDR3 is TGTGCCAGCAGCCTAGCGGGGGGGTCGAACATTCAGTACTTC. Protein product: CASSLAGGSNIQYF.

The chain joins TRBV7-2 to TRBJ1-1, with unresolved D. The CDR3 sequence is 13 residues long. Trimming pared 6 bases from V and 2 bases from J, leaving 10 bases between. Per the germline V gene, CDR1 is SGHTA and CDR2 is FQGNSA. The CDR3, as DNA: TGTGCCAGCAGGAAGGGCCCTAACACTGAAGCTTTCTTT. It is translated as CASRKGPNTEAFF.

This clone was found a few times. The chain joins TRBV4-1 to TRBJ1-2; D is undetermined. Looked up from germline, CDR1 is MGHRA and CDR2 is YSYEKL. V lost 11 bases to trimming and J lost 8 bases, with 9 bases between them. CDR3 length equals 9 residues. The CDR3 DNA follows: TGCGCCGTCACAGAAGGCTACACCTTC. Its translation: CAVTEGYTF.

This clone has just a few counts. The rearrangement links TRBV5-4 to TRBJ2-5; the D gene is possibly TRBD1 (5 bases). This CDR3 region has 16 residues. In germline, CDR1 is SGHNT, CDR2 YYREEE (reference sequence). V shed 5 bases and J shed 0 bases, with 17 bases lying between them. CDR3 loop: CASRRGQGQYQETQYF. In DNA form, the CDR3 reads TGTGCCAGCAGACGAGGACAAGGCCAATACCAAGAGACCCAGTACTTC.